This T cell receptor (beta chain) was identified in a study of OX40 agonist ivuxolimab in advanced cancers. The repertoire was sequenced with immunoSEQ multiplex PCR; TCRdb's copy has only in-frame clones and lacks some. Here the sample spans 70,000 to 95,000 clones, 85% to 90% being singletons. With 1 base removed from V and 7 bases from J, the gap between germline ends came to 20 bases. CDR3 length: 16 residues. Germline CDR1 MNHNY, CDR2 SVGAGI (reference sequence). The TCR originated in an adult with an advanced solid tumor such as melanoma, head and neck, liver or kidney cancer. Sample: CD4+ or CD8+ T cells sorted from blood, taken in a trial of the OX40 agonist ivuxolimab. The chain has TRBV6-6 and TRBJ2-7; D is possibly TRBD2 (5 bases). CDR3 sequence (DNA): TGTGCCAGCAGTTACTTGGAGATCAGTTCGCGGGTAGAGCAGTACTTC. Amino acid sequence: CASSYLEISSRVEQYF.